These 4 T cell receptor beta chains were all obtained from the same sample, sequenced in a study of cytomegalovirus exposure and HLA in healthy donors. The PCR employed 60 Vbeta primers together with 13 Jbeta primers. The method was immunoSEQ multiplex PCR; TCRdb's version includes in-frame clones alone and lacks a portion of them. The sample has 95,000 to 150,000 clones; 15% to 20% are singletons. Sample: PBMCs. These receptors originate from a female donor in good health and CMV-seropositive.

This clone was counted a single time. The rearrangement links TRBV7-2 to TRBJ1-2, with 9 bases identical to TRBD1. Germline CDR1 and CDR2: SGHTA and FQGNSA. The CDR3 consists of 14 residues. J lost 6 bases, V lost 1 base, and 3 bases had no gene match. The CDR3 loop is CASSLGTGGNGYTF. The CDR3 DNA sequence: TGTGCCAGCAGCTTAGGTACAGGGGGCAATGGCTACACCTTC. The variable domain in full, completed from reference TRBV7-2 and TRBJ1-2, reads GAGVSQSPSNKVTEKGKDVELRCDPISGHTALYWYRQSLGQGLEFLIYFQGNSAPDKSGLPSDRFSAERTGGSVSTLTIQRTQQEDSAVYLCASSLGTGGNGYTFGSGTRLTVV.

The chain uses TRBV6-4 and TRBJ2-4, with D perhaps TRBD2 (5 bases). CDR3 length: 12 amino acids. Trimming removed 8 bases from V and 6 bases from J, with 11 bases in between. In germline, CDR1 is MRHNA, CDR2 SNTAGT. The CDR3 spells CASQDWGNIQYF. CDR3 sequence (DNA): TGTGCCAGCCAGGACTGGGGAAACATTCAGTACTTC.

The CDR3 reads CASSPRGGGIPDEQYF. For the CDR3, the DNA is TGTGCCAGCAGCCCACGGGGTGGAGGTATCCCTGACGAGCAGTACTTC. V gene TRBV7-9 combines with J gene TRBJ2-7; a weak D match, TRBD2 (5 bases). V dropped 5 bases and J dropped 5 bases, with 22 bases sitting between them. Germline-derived CDR1 and CDR2 are SEHNR and FQNEAQ (reference sequence). The CDR3 length is 16 residues.

The chain links TRBV5-1 to TRBJ2-7, with 7 bases that match TRBD2. Trimming cost V 4 bases and J 2 bases; bases outside gene matches: 12. The length of the CDR3 is 16 residues. The germline gives CDR1 SGHRS, CDR2 YFSETQ. This chain's CDR3 is CASSPQGLGPTYEQYF. Here the CDR3 DNA reads TGCGCCAGCAGCCCCCAAGGACTAGGCCCTACCTACGAGCAGTACTTC.